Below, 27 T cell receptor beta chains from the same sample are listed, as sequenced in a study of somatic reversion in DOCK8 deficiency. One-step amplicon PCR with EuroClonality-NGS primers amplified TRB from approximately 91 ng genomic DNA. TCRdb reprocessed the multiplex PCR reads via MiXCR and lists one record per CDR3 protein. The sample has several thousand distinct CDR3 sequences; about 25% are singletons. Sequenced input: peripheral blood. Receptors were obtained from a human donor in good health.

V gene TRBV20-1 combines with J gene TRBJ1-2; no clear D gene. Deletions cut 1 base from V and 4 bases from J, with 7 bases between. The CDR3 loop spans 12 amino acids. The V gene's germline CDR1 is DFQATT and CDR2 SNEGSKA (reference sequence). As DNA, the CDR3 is TGCAGTGCTAGAGTACGGGGCTATGGCTACACCTTC. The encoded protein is CSARVRGYGYTF.

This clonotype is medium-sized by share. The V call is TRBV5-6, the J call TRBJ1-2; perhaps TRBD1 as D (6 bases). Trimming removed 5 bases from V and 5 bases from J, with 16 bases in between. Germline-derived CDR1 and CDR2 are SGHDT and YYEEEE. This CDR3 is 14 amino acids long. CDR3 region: CASSPDRTFYGYTF. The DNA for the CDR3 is TGTGCCAGCAGTCCAGACAGGACCTTTTATGGCTACACCTTC.

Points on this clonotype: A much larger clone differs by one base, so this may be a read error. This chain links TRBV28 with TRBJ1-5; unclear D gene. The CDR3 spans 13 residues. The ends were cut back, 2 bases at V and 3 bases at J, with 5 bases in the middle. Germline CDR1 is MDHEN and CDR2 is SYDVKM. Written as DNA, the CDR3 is TGTGCCAGCAGTTTAACACTCAATCAGCCCCAGCATTTT. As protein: CASSLTLNQPQHF.

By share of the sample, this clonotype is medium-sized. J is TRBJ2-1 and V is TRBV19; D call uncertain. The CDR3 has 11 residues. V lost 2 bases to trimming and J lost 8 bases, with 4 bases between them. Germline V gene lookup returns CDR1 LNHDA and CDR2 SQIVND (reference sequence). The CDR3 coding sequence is TGTGCCAGTAGTATAATCGATGAGCAGTTCTTC. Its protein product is CASSIIDEQFF.

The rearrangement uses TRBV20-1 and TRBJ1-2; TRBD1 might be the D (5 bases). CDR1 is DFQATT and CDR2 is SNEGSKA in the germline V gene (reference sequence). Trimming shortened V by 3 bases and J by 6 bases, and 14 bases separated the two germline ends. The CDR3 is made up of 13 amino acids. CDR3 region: CSASTSGRDGYTF. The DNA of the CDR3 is TGCAGTGCTAGCACTTCAGGGAGGGATGGCTACACCTTC.

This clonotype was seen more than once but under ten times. As DNA, the CDR3 is TGTGCCAGCAGCCGAGTTCCGGACTATGGCTACACCTTC. This gives the protein CASSRVPDYGYTF. The chain links TRBV5-4 to TRBJ1-2; no clear D gene. The germline CDR1 and CDR2 sequences are SGHNT and YYREEE (reference sequence). Trimming cost V 4 bases and J 3 bases, with 10 bases left between them. The CDR3 is 13 residues long.

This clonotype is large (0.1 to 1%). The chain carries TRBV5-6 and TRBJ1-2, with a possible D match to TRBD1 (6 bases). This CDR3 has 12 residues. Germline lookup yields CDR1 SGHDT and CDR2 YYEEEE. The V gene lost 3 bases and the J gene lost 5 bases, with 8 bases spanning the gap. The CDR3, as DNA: TGTGCCAGCAGCTCAGGGGAATATGGCTACACCTTC. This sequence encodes CASSSGEYGYTF.

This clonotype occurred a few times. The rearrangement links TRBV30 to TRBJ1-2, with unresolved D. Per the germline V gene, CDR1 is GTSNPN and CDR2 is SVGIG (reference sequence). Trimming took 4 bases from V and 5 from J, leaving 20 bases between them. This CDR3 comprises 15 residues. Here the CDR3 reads CAWTHREGGNYGYTF. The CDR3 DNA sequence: TGTGCCTGGACTCATCGGGAGGGTGGAAATTATGGCTACACCTTC. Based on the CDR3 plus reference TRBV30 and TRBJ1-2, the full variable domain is SQTIHQWPATLVQPVGSPLSLECTVEGTSNPNLYWYRQAAGRGLQLLFYSVGIGQISSEVPQNLSASRPQDRQFILSSKKLLLSDSGFYLCAWTHREGGNYGYTFGSGTRLTVV.

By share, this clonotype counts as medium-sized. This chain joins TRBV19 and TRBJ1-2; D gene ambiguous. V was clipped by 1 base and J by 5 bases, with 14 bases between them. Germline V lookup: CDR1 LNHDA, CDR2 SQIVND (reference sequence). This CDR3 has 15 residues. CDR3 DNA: TGTGCCAGTAGTATAGGTGCTAATTCTCCATATGGCTACACCTTC. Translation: CASSIGANSPYGYTF.

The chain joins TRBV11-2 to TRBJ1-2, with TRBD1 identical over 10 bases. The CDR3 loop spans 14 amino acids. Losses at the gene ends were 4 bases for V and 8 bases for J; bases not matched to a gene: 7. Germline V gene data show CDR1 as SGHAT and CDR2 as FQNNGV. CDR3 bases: TGTGCCAGCAGCTCCTCCCTGACAGGGGGCGGCTACACCTTC. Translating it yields CASSSSLTGGGYTF.

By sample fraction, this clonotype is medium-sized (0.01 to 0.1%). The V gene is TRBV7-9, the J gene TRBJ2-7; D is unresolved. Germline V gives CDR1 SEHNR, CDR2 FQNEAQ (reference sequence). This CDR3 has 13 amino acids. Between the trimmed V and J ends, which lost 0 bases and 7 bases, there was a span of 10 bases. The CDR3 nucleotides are TGTGCCAGCAGCTTAGCCACCTTGAGGGAGCAGTACTTC. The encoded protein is CASSLATLREQYF. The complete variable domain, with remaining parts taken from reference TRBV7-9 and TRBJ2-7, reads DTGVSQNPRHKITKRGQNVTFRCDPISEHNRLYWYRQTLGQGPEFLTYFQNEAQLEKSRLLSDRFSAERPKGSFSTLEIQRTEQGDSAMYLCASSLATLREQYFGPGTRLTVT.

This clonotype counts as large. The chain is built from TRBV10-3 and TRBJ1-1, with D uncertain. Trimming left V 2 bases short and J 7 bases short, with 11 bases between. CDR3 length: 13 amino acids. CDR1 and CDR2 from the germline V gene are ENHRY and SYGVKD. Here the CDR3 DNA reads TGTGCCATCAGTGAGCGACCGCAGGATGAAGCTTTCTTT. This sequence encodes CAISERPQDEAFF.

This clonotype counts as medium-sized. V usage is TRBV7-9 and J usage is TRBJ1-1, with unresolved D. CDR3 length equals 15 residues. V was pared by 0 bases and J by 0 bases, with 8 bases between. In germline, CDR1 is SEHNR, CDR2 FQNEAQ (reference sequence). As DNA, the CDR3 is TGTGCCAGCAGCTTAGCGCCTCAACTGAACACTGAAGCTTTCTTT. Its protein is CASSLAPQLNTEAFF.

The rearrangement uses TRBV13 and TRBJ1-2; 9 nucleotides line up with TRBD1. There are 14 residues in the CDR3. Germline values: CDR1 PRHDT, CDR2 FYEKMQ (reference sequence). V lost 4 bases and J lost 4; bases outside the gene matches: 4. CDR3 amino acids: CASSSDRGSYGYTF. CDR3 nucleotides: TGTGCCAGCAGCTCGGACAGGGGATCCTATGGCTACACCTTC.

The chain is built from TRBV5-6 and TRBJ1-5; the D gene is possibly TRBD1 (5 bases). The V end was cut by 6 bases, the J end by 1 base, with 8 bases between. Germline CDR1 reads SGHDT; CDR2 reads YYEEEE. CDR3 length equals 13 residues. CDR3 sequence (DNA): TGTGCCAGCAATCCAGGGAGCAATCAGCCCCAGCATTTT. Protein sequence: CASNPGSNQPQHF.

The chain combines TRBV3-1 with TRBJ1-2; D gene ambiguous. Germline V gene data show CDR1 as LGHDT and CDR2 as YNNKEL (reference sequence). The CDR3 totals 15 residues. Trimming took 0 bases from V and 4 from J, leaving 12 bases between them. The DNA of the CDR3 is TGTGCCAGCAGCCAAGATACGGGCAGTCGCTATGGCTACACCTTC. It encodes CASSQDTGSRYGYTF.

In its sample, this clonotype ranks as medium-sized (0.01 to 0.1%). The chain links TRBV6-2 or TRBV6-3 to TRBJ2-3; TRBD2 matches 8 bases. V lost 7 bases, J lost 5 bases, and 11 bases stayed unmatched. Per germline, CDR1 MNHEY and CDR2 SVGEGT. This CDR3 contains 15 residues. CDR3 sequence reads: CASISGGANLDTQYF. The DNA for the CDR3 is TGTGCCAGCATATCCGGGGGGGCAAATTTAGATACGCAGTATTTT.

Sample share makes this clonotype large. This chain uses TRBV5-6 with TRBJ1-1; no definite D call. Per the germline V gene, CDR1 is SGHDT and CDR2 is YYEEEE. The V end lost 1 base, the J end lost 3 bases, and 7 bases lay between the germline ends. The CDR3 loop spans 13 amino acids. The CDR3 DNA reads TGTGCCAGCAGCTTGCCGGCCGACACTGAAGCTTTCTTT. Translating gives CASSLPADTEAFF. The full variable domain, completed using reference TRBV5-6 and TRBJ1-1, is DAGVTQSPTHLIKTRGQQVTLRCSPKSGHDTVSWYQQALGQGPQFIFQYYEEEERQRGNFPDRFSGHQFPNYSSELNVNALLLGDSALYLCASSLPADTEAFFGQGTRLTVV.

The CDR3 here is CASSEPGRGYTF. In DNA form, the CDR3 reads TGTGCCAGCAGTGAACCAGGGCGCGGCTACACCTTC. The chain employs TRBV6-1 and TRBJ1-2, with D perhaps TRBD1 (5 bases). The length of the CDR3 is 12 residues. CDR1 MNHNS and CDR2 SASEGT come from the germline V gene. V was trimmed by 2 bases and J by 8 bases, leaving 9 bases between them.

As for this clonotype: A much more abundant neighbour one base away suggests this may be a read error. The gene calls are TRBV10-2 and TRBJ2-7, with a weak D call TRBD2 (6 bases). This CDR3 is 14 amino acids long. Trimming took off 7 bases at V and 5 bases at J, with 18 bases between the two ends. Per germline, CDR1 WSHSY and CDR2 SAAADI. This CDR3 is CASTLGLRLNEQYF. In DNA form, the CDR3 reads TGCGCCAGCACCCTAGGACTAAGGTTGAACGAGCAGTACTTC.

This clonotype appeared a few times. CDR3 in amino acids: CASSQEGSPSSYNSPLHF. The CDR3 DNA reads as TGTGCCAGCAGCCAAGAGGGCAGCCCGAGCTCCTATAATTCACCCCTCCACTTT. The V call is TRBV4-2, the J call TRBJ1-6; D not resolved. From germline, CDR1 is LGHNA and CDR2 YNFKEQ. V was pared by 0 bases and J by 0 bases, with 12 bases between. The length of the CDR3 is 18 residues.

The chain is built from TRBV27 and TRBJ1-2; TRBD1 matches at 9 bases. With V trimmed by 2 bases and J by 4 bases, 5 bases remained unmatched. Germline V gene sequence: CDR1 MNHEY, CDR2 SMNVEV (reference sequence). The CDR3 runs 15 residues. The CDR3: CASSLKGQGGYGYTF. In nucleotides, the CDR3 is TGTGCCAGCAGTTTAAAGGGACAGGGTGGCTATGGCTACACCTTC.

The CDR3: CSARAGLVDYEQYF. DNA of the CDR3: TGCAGTGCTAGAGCGGGACTAGTTGACTACGAGCAGTACTTC. J is TRBJ2-7 and V is TRBV20-1; 8 nucleotides match TRBD2. The germline V gene has CDR1 DFQATT and CDR2 SNEGSKA (reference sequence). With 1 base clipped from V and 3 bases from J, the junction kept 5 bases outside the gene matches. This CDR3 is 14 amino acids long.

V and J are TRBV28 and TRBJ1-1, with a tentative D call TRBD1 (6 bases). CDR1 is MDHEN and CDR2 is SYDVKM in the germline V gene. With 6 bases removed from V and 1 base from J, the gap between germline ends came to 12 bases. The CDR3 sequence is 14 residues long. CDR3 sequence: CASRHGGANTEAFF. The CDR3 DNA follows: TGTGCCAGCAGGCACGGGGGGGCGAACACTGAAGCTTTCTTT.

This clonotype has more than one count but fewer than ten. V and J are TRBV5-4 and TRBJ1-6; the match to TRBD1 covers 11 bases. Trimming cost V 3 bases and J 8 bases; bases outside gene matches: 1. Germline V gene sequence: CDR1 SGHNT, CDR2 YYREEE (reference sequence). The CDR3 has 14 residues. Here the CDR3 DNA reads TGTGCCAGCAGCTGGGGACAGGGGGATTCACCCCTCCACTTT. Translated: CASSWGQGDSPLHF.

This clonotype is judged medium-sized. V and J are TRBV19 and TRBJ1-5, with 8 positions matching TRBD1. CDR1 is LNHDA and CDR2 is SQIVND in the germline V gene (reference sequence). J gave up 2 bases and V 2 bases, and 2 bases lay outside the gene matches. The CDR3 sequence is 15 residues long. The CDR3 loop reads CASSIPGGGNQPQHF. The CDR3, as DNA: TGTGCCAGTAGTATACCAGGGGGCGGCAATCAGCCCCAGCATTTT.

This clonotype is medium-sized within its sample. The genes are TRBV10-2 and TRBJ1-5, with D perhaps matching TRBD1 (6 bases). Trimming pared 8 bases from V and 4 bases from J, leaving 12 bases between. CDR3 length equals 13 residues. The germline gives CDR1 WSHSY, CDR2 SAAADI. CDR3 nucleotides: TGCGCCAGCCGACAGGTCGAAAATCAGCCCCAGCATTTT. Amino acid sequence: CASRQVENQPQHF.